This T cell receptor beta chain was captured by sequencing in a study of blood T cell repertoires in COVID-19. Germline V gene data show CDR1 as SGHTA and CDR2 as FQGTGA. The CDR3 spans 15 residues. V shed 2 bases and J 8 bases; nucleotides not matched to a gene: 6. This clone has only one observation. Original handling: Researchers report that nucleated cell counts were estimated from reference gene primer amplification. TCRdb keeps only in-frame clones here, not all; method: immunoSEQ multiplex PCR. V, J and clone size reflect that table, while D and trimming were determined from the DNA. The sample shows about 200,000 clones, 85% of them seen only once.

The receptor comes from a woman of 80 years or more with acute or convalescent COVID-19. What was sequenced was peripheral blood. The V gene is TRBV7-3, the J gene TRBJ1-4, with 9 bases aligning to TRBD1. The CDR3 DNA is TGTGCCAGCAGCTTATTGGGGACAGGGAGAGAAAAACTGTTTTTT. Its translation: CASSLLGTGREKLFF.